One and the same sample provided the 30 T cell receptor beta chains below, sequenced in a study of blood T cell repertoires in COVID-19. Sequencing was performed with immunoSEQ multiplex PCR; in TCRdb, only in-frame clones are kept and a portion is missing. The data contain about 250,000 clones, approximately 80% of them singletons. Sample: peripheral blood. The receptors originated from a man older than 75 with acute or convalescent COVID-19.

The chain couples TRBV30 to TRBJ1-6; 8 bases are a match to TRBD1. V lost 4 bases, J lost 5 bases, and 7 bases stayed unmatched. The germline gives CDR1 GTSNPN, CDR2 SVGIG (reference sequence). CDR3 size: 15 residues. The CDR3 nucleotides are TGTGCCTGGAACCCTCAGGGGGCCCATAATTCACCCCTCCACTTT. Protein sequence: CAWNPQGAHNSPLHF.

The chain links TRBV5-1 to TRBJ1-4, with D possibly TRBD1 on 5 matching bases. The CDR3 sequence is 14 residues long. Germline CDR1 reads SGHRS; CDR2 reads YFSETQ. The V end was cut by 4 bases, the J end by 3 bases, with 10 bases between. CDR3 amino acids: CASSLTDSNEKLFF. As DNA, the CDR3 is TGCGCCAGCAGCCTGACAGATTCTAATGAAAAACTGTTTTTT.

The chain joins TRBV30 to TRBJ1-5; perhaps TRBD1 as D (5 bases). The length of the CDR3 is 13 residues. The V gene's germline CDR1 is GTSNPN and CDR2 SVGIG (reference sequence). Trimming pared 1 base from V and 6 bases from J, leaving 10 bases between. The CDR3 reads CAWSARGIQPQHF. For the CDR3, the DNA is TGTGCCTGGAGTGCCCGGGGGATTCAGCCCCAGCATTTT.

CDR3 loop: CATGRGRNGNTIYF. The CDR3 region has the DNA TGTGCCACCGGGAGGGGGAGGAATGGAAACACCATATATTTT. V and J are TRBV6-5 and TRBJ1-3; weak D call: TRBD1 (6 bases). The CDR3 has 14 residues. Germline CDR1 reads MNHEY; CDR2 reads SVGAGI. The V and J ends lost 10 bases and 3 bases respectively, with 16 bases between them.

A single count supports this clone. V gene TRBV3-1 (or the pseudogene TRBV3-2) combines with J gene TRBJ1-4; no definite D call. The CDR3 is 13 residues long. Germline V CDR1 and CDR2: LGHDT, YNNKEL (reference sequence). Trimming left V 1 base short and J 6 bases short, with 6 bases between. CDR3 protein: CASSQAVDEKLFF. The CDR3, as DNA: TGTGCCAGCAGCCAAGCAGTTGATGAAAAACTGTTTTTT.

The V and J genes are TRBV5-8 and TRBJ1-1; D not certain. The CDR3 length is 12 residues. V was trimmed by 2 bases and J by 8 bases, leaving 10 bases between them. Germline CDR1 reads SGHTS; CDR2 reads YDEGEE. The CDR3 is CASSFGVLEAFF. CDR3 nucleotide sequence: TGTGCCAGCAGCTTCGGAGTTCTCGAAGCTTTCTTT. Full variable domain (remainder filled in from reference TRBV5-8 and TRBJ1-1): EAGVTQSPTHLIKTRGQQATLRCSPISGHTSVYWYQQALGLGLQFLLWYDEGEERNRGNFPPRFSGRQFPNYSSELNVNALELEDSALYLCASSFGVLEAFFGQGTRLTVV.

This rearrangement joins TRBV5-1 to TRBJ2-1, with TRBD1 as a possible D gene (6 bases). The V and J ends lost 3 bases and 0 bases respectively, with 19 bases between them. Germline loops: CDR1 SGHRS, CDR2 YFSETQ. The length of the CDR3 is 18 residues. The CDR3 loop reads CASSYRQVQGSSYNEQFF. CDR3 coding DNA: TGCGCCAGCAGCTACCGGCAGGTGCAGGGGAGCTCCTACAATGAGCAGTTCTTC.

The rearrangement joins TRBV12-5 to TRBJ2-6, with TRBD1 as a possible D gene (6 bases). There are 19 residues in the CDR3. Trimming stripped 6 bases from V and 0 bases from J, with 21 bases between. The germline CDR1 and CDR2 sequences are LGHNT and FRNRAP. The CDR3 DNA reads TGTGCTAGTGGCCCCAATCTAGGCAGGGGAAGCTCTGGGGCCAACGTCCTGACTTTC. Amino acid sequence: CASGPNLGRGSSGANVLTF.

The chain joins TRBV27 to TRBJ2-4, with 10 nucleotides matching TRBD2. The length of the CDR3 is 12 residues. Germline CDR1 and CDR2: MNHEY and SMNVEV (reference sequence). The junction had 4 bases not matched to a gene; V was cut back by 2 bases and J by 15 bases. CDR3 in DNA: TGTGCCAGCAGTTTACTAGCGGGAGATTTGTACTTC. Translated: CASSLLAGDLYF.

V usage is TRBV27 and J usage is TRBJ1-5; D remains unclear. The germline V gene has CDR1 MNHEY and CDR2 SMNVEV (reference sequence). This CDR3 has 14 residues. Between the trimmed V and J ends, which lost 8 bases and 0 bases, there was a span of 11 bases. CDR3 sequence (DNA): TGTGCCAGCTCCGCCCTATTTAGCAATCAGCCCCAGCATTTT. Encoded protein: CASSALFSNQPQHF.

The gene calls are TRBV14 and TRBJ2-2, with 8 bases matching TRBD1. The V and J ends lost 3 bases and 6 bases, in that order; junction bases with no gene match: 9. Looked up from germline, CDR1 is SGHDN and CDR2 is FVKESK. CDR3 length: 16 residues. CDR3 in amino acids: CASSHWTGQSAGELFF. The CDR3 DNA reads TGTGCCAGCAGCCATTGGACAGGGCAGAGCGCCGGGGAGCTGTTTTTT.

Only one count was recorded for this clone. The genes are TRBV27 and TRBJ1-5; 9 nucleotides agree with TRBD1. V gave up 3 bases and J gave up 7 bases; unmatched junction bases: 7. This CDR3 is built from 15 residues. Germline CDR1 and CDR2: MNHEY and SMNVEV (reference sequence). CDR3 nucleotides: TGTGCCAGCAGTTTGACAGGGACAGGGAACCAGCCCCAGCATTTT. This translates into CASSLTGTGNQPQHF.

This chain links TRBV18 with TRBJ1-3, with D possibly matching TRBD1 (6 bases). With 1 base removed from V and 0 bases from J, the gap between germline ends came to 10 bases. This CDR3 region has 16 residues. Germline V gives CDR1 KGHSH, CDR2 LQKENI. The CDR3 bases are TGTGCCAGCTCACCACTGGACAGAAGCTCTGGAAACACCATATATTTT. This codes for CASSPLDRSSGNTIYF.

V gene TRBV11-2 combines with J gene TRBJ1-1; maybe TRBD1 (6 bases). The CDR3 is 14 residues long. Germline lookup yields CDR1 SGHAT and CDR2 FQNNGV. V was pared by 5 bases and J by 8 bases, with 18 bases between. The CDR3 DNA sequence: TGTGCCAGCAGCGCCGCAGGGGCAGTGGGCGAAGCTTTCTTT. Translated: CASSAAGAVGEAFF. The full variable domain, with the rest looked up from reference TRBV11-2 and TRBJ1-1, is EAGVAQSPRYKIIEKRQSVAFWCNPISGHATLYWYQQILGQGPKLLIQFQNNGVVDDSQLPKDRFSAERLKGVDSTLKIQPAKLEDSAVYLCASSAAGAVGEAFFGQGTRLTVV.

This chain links TRBV2 with TRBJ2-5; 11 bases align to TRBD2. The germline gives CDR1 SNHLY, CDR2 FYNNEI. With 7 bases clipped from V and 2 bases from J, the junction kept 3 bases outside the gene matches. The CDR3 sequence is 14 residues long. The CDR3 here is CASTGTSGQETQYF. CDR3 sequence (DNA): TGTGCCAGCACTGGGACTAGCGGACAAGAGACCCAGTACTTC.

The rearrangement uses TRBV11-2 and TRBJ2-7; 8 bases map to TRBD1. The V and J ends lost 5 bases and 5 bases, in that order; junction bases with no gene match: 5. Germline V gene data show CDR1 as SGHAT and CDR2 as FQNNGV. The CDR3 consists of 13 residues. The CDR3 loop reads CASSRDRYHEQYF. CDR3 nucleotides: TGTGCCAGCAGCCGGGACAGGTACCACGAGCAGTACTTC. Filled out from reference TRBV11-2 and TRBJ2-7, the complete variable domain reads EAGVAQSPRYKIIEKRQSVAFWCNPISGHATLYWYQQILGQGPKLLIQFQNNGVVDDSQLPKDRFSAERLKGVDSTLKIQPAKLEDSAVYLCASSRDRYHEQYFGPGTRLTVT.

The CDR3 sequence: CASSGTSVSYEQYF. For the CDR3, the DNA is TGTGCCAGCAGTGGGACTAGCGTTTCCTACGAGCAGTACTTC. The J gene is TRBJ2-7, the V gene TRBV2; TRBD2 aligns across 9 bases. This CDR3 has 14 amino acids. Germline values: CDR1 SNHLY, CDR2 FYNNEI. The trim removed 4 bases at V and 1 base at J, leaving 2 bases unmatched. Supplemented by reference TRBV2 and TRBJ2-7, the full variable domain reads EPEVTQTPSHQVTQMGQEVILRCVPISNHLYFYWYRQILGQKVEFLVSFYNNEISEKSEIFDDQFSVERPDGSNFTLKIRSTKLEDSAMYFCASSGTSVSYEQYFGPGTRLTVT.

The chain carries TRBV11-2 and TRBJ2-1; a weak D match, TRBD1 (6 bases). The germline V gene has CDR1 SGHAT and CDR2 FQNNGV. The CDR3 is 17 amino acids. Trimming pared 4 bases from V and 4 bases from J, leaving 20 bases between. CDR3 loop: CASSSLNSAQGYNEQFF. CDR3 bases: TGTGCCAGCAGCTCGTTAAACAGCGCCCAGGGGTACAATGAGCAGTTCTTC.

V gene TRBV19 combines with J gene TRBJ2-1; TRBD2 matches at 8 bases. The junction had 9 bases not matched to a gene; V was cut back by 5 bases and J by 6 bases. Germline V gene lookup returns CDR1 LNHDA and CDR2 SQIVND (reference sequence). The CDR3 sequence is 15 residues long. The CDR3 spells CASSSGTSGRNEQFF. The CDR3 nucleotides are TGTGCCAGTAGTTCCGGGACTAGTGGTCGCAATGAGCAGTTCTTC.

The chain has TRBV11-3 and TRBJ2-1, with TRBD1 identical over 8 bases. The CDR3 has 15 residues. V lost 5 bases to trimming and J lost 4 bases; unmatched junction nucleotides: 7. Germline values: CDR1 SGHNT, CDR2 YENEEA. The chain's CDR3 is CASSAGTGTYNEQFF. Written as DNA, the CDR3 is TGTGCCAGCAGCGCCGGGACAGGAACATACAATGAGCAGTTCTTC. Full variable domain (missing parts from reference TRBV11-3 and TRBJ2-1): EAGVVQSPRYKIIEKKQPVAFWCNPISGHNTLYWYLQNLGQGPELLIRYENEEAVDDSQLPKDRFSAERLKGVDSTLKIQPAELGDSAVYLCASSAGTGTYNEQFFGPGTRLTVL.

The chain is built from TRBV19 and TRBJ2-3, with 11 bases identical to TRBD1. The germline V gene encodes CDR1 LNHDA and CDR2 SQIVND (reference sequence). The CDR3 contains 18 residues. The V segment lost 5 bases and the J segment 2 bases; nucleotides outside the gene matches: 12. DNA of the CDR3: TGTGCCAGTAGTTCCGGGAGGGGACAGGGGGACCTCACAGATACGCAGTATTTT. Its protein product is CASSSGRGQGDLTDTQYF.

V is TRBV27 and J is TRBJ2-3; the D is unclear. Trimming took off 5 bases at V and 3 bases at J, with 6 bases between the two ends. The CDR3 sequence is 12 residues long. Germline V gives CDR1 MNHEY, CDR2 SMNVEV (reference sequence). The CDR3 DNA follows: TGTGCCAGCAGTCACTTTACAGATACGCAGTATTTT. Translated: CASSHFTDTQYF.

The rearrangement uses TRBV4-2 and TRBJ2-1, with 14 bases fitting TRBD2. Germline trimming cut 1 base from V and 7 bases from J; bases unmatched to any gene: 3. CDR1 LGHNA and CDR2 YNFKEQ come from the germline V gene. This CDR3 comprises 16 residues. CDR3 sequence: CASSQGLAGGWNEQFF. In DNA, the CDR3 is TGTGCCAGCAGCCAAGGACTAGCGGGAGGGTGGAATGAGCAGTTCTTC.

V and J are TRBV5-1 and TRBJ1-1, with a tentative D call TRBD1 (5 bases). The CDR3 is 14 residues long. CDR1 and CDR2 from the germline V gene are SGHRS and YFSETQ. The germline V and J ends were trimmed by 3 bases and 1 base, with 10 bases remaining between them. Here the CDR3 DNA reads TGCGCCAGCAGCTCCGGACATAGGAACACTGAAGCTTTCTTT. As protein: CASSSGHRNTEAFF. The entire variable domain, with the rest obtained from reference TRBV5-1 and TRBJ1-1, is as follows: KAGVTQTPRYLIKTRGQQVTLSCSPISGHRSVSWYQQTPGQGLQFLFEYFSETQRNKGNFPGRFSGRQFSNSRSEMNVSTLELGDSALYLCASSSGHRNTEAFFGQGTRLTVV.

This rearrangement joins TRBV6-6 to TRBJ2-7, with D possibly TRBD1 on 6 matching bases. Germline-derived CDR1 and CDR2 are MNHNY and SVGAGI (reference sequence). The length of the CDR3 is 15 residues. The V end lost 5 bases, the J end lost 6 bases, and 20 bases lay between the germline ends. The CDR3 DNA is TGTGCCAGCAGTCCGGGACACCGGGACCTCTGCGAGCAGTACTTC. Translated, it gives CASSPGHRDLCEQYF.

The J gene is TRBJ2-1, the V gene TRBV7-9; possible D gene TRBD2, 6 bases. CDR1 and CDR2 from the germline V gene are SEHNR and FQNEAQ (reference sequence). The CDR3 has 12 amino acids. V was clipped by 2 bases and J by 9 bases, with 8 bases between them. The chain's CDR3 is CASSLLEGEQFF. CDR3 nucleotide sequence: TGTGCCAGCAGCTTATTGGAGGGTGAGCAGTTCTTC.

J is TRBJ1-1 and V is TRBV18; 9 bases align to TRBD1. The V gene's germline CDR1 is KGHSH and CDR2 LQKENI. There are 14 residues in the CDR3. The V gene end was trimmed by 4 bases and the J gene end by 3 bases; junction bases not matched to a gene: 3. The CDR3 protein is CASSLRQGDTEAFF. The CDR3, as DNA: TGTGCCAGCTCACTCAGACAGGGGGACACTGAAGCTTTCTTT. The whole variable domain, remainder taken from reference TRBV18 and TRBJ1-1, is NAGVMQNPRHLVRRRGQEARLRCSPMKGHSHVYWYRQLPEEGLKFMVYLQKENIIDESGMPKERFSAEFPKEGPSILRIQQVVRGDSAAYFCASSLRQGDTEAFFGQGTRLTVV.

The V call is TRBV5-1, the J call TRBJ1-4; D ambiguous. The CDR3 is made up of 12 amino acids. Between the trimmed V and J ends, which lost 1 base and 8 bases, there was a span of 6 bases. Germline V gene lookup returns CDR1 SGHRS and CDR2 YFSETQ. CDR3 region: CASSLTGEKLFF. The CDR3 nucleotides read TGCGCCAGCAGCTTGACCGGGGAAAAACTGTTTTTT. The variable domain in full, completed from reference TRBV5-1 and TRBJ1-4, reads KAGVTQTPRYLIKTRGQQVTLSCSPISGHRSVSWYQQTPGQGLQFLFEYFSETQRNKGNFPGRFSGRQFSNSRSEMNVSTLELGDSALYLCASSLTGEKLFFGSGTQLSVL.

The genes are TRBV6-5 and TRBJ1-1; D may be TRBD1 (6 bases). CDR3 length: 12 residues. Germline V gene sequence: CDR1 MNHEY, CDR2 SVGAGI. V dropped 4 bases and J dropped 7 bases, with 10 bases sitting between them. The chain's CDR3 is CASSSGRGEAFF. DNA for the CDR3: TGTGCCAGCAGTTCGGGCAGGGGTGAAGCTTTCTTT.

The V gene is TRBV9, the J gene TRBJ2-7; no definite D call. This CDR3 is built from 14 residues. V lost 0 bases, J lost 4 bases, and 11 bases lay in between. Germline-derived CDR1 and CDR2 are SGDLS and YYNGEE. The CDR3 region has the DNA TGTGCCAGCAGCGTAGCTCTAGGAACGTACGAGCAGTACTTC. Translated, it gives CASSVALGTYEQYF.